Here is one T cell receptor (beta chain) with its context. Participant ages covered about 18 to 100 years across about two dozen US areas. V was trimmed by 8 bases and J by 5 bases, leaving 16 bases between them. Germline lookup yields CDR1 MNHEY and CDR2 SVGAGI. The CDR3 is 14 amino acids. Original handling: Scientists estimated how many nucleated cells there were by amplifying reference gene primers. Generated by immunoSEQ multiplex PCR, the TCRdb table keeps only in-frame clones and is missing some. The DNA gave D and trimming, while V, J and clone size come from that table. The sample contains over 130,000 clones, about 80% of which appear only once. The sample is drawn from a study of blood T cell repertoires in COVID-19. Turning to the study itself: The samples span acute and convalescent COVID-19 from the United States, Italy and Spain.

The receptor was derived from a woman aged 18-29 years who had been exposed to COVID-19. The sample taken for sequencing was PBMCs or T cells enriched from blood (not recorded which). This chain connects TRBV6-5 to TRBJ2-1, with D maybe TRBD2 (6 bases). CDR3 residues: CASFPSGGDNEQFF. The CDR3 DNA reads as TGTGCCAGCTTCCCAAGTGGCGGGGACAATGAGCAGTTCTTC.